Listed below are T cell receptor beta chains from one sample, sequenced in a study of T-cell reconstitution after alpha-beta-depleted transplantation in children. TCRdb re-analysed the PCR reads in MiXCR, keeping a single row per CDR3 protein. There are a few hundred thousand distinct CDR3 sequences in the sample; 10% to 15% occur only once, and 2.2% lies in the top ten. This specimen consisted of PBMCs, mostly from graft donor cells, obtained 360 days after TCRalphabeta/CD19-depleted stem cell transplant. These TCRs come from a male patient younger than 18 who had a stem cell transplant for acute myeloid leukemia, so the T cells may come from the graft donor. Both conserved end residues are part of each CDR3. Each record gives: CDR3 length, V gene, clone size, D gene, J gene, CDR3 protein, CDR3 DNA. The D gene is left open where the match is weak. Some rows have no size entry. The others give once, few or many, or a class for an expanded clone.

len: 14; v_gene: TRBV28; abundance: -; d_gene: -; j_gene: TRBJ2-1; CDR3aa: CASSFLGGRNEQFF; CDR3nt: TGTGCCAGCAGCTTTTTAGGGGGACGGAATGAGCAGTTCTTC
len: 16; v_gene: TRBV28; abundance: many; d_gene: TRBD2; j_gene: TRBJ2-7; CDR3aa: CASSLGLAGAENEQYF; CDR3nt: TGTGCCAGCAGTCTGGGACTAGCGGGAGCTGAAAACGAGCAGTACTTC
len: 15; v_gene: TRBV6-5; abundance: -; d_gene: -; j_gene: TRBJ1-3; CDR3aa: CASSYLGRAGGTIYF; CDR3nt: TGTGCCAGCAGTTACTTGGGACGGGCGGGAGGCACCATATATTTT
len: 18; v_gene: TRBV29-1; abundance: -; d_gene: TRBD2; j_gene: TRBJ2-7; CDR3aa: CSVGPGRGLAGASYEQYF; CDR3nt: TGCAGCGTTGGCCCGGGGAGGGGACTAGCGGGGGCCTCCTACGAGCAGTACTTC
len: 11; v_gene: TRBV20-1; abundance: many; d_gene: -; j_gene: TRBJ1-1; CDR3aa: CSGQAETHAFF; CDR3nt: TGCAGTGGGCAGGCCGAAACTCACGCTTTCTTT
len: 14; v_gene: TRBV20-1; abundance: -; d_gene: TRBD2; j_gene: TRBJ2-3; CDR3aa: CSAEAGGSTDTQYF; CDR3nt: TGCAGTGCAGAAGCGGGAGGTAGCACAGATACGCAGTATTTT
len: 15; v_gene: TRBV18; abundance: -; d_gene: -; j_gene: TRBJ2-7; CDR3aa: CASSPLAGNAYEQYF; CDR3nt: TGTGCCAGCTCACCACTAGCAGGGAACGCCTACGAGCAGTACTTC
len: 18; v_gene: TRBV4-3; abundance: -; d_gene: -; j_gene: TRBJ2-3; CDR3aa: CASSQDQIIQGGTHTQYF; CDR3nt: TGCGCCAGCAGCCAAGATCAGATTATCCAGGGAGGGACACATACGCAGTATTTT
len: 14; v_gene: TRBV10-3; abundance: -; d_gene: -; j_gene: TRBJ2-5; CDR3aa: CAISGTSKEETQYF; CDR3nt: TGTGCCATCAGTGGAACAAGCAAGGAAGAGACCCAGTACTTC
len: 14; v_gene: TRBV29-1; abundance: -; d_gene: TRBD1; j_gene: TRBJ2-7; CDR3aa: CSVRRQGFPYEQYF; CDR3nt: TGCAGCGTTAGACGACAGGGCTTCCCCTACGAGCAGTACTTC
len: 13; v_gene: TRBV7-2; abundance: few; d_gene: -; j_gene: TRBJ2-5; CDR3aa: CASSPGNAETQYF; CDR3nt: TGTGCCAGCAGCCCCGGGAACGCGGAGACCCAGTACTTC
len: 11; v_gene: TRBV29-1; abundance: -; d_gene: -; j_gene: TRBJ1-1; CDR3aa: CSVVRNTEAFF; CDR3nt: TGCAGCGTGGTCAGGAACACTGAAGCTTTCTTT
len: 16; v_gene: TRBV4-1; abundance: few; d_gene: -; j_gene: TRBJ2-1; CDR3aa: CASSQDVARGGNEQFF; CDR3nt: TGCGCCAGCAGCCAAGATGTCGCTAGAGGGGGCAATGAGCAGTTCTTC
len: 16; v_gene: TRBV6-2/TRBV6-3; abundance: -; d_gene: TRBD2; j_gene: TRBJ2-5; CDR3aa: CASRSGTSGPQETQYF; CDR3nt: TGTGCCAGCAGATCGGGGACTAGCGGGCCCCAAGAGACCCAGTACTTC
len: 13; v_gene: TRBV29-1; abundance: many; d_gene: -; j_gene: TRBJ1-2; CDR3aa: CSVEVNRSYGYTF; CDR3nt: TGCAGCGTTGAAGTAAACAGAAGCTATGGCTACACCTTC
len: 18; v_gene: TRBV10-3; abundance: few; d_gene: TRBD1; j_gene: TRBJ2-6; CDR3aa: CATTPGQPTFSGANVLTF; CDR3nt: TGTGCCACAACACCGGGACAGCCTACATTCTCTGGGGCCAACGTCCTGACTTTC
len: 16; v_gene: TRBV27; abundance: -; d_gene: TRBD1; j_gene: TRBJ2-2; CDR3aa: CASSRGQGANTGELFF; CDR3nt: TGTGCCAGCAGCCGTGGACAGGGGGCGAACACCGGGGAGCTGTTTTTT
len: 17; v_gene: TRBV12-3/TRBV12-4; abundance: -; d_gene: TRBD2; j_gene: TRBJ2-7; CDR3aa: CASSFRASGSMSYEQYF; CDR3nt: TGTGCCAGCAGTTTCCGTGCTAGCGGGAGTATGTCCTACGAGCAGTACTTC
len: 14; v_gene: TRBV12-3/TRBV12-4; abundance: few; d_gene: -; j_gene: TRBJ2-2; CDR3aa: CASSVDGATGELFF; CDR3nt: TGTGCCAGCAGTGTGGACGGAGCCACCGGGGAGCTGTTTTTT
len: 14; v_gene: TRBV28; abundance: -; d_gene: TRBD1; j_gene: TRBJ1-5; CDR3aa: CASSLGRGVQPQHF; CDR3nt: TGTGCCAGCAGCCTTGGCAGGGGGGTCCAGCCCCAGCATTTT
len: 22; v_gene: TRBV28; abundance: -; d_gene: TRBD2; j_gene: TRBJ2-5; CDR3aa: CASSLLPRTSGNPPGSRETQYF; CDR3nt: TGTGCCAGCAGTTTACTCCCGAGGACTAGCGGGAACCCCCCGGGGAGTAGAGAGACCCAGTACTTC
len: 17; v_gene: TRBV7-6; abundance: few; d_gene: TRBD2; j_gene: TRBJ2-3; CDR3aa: CASSLDRAGEWGDTQYF; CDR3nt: TGTGCCAGCAGCTTAGACCGAGCGGGAGAGTGGGGAGATACGCAGTATTTT
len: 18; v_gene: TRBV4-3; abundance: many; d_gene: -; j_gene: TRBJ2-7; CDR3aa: CASSQSRTEKLNPYEQYF; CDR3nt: TGCGCCAGCAGCCAATCCCGGACGGAGAAACTTAACCCTTACGAGCAGTACTTC
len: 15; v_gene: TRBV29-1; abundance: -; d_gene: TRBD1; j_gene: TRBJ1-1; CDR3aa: CSVEEGDRGRTEAFF; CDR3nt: TGCAGCGTTGAAGAGGGGGACAGGGGAAGAACTGAAGCTTTCTTT
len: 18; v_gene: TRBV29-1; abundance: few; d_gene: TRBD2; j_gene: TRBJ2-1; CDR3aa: CSVDWPGLAGVSYNEQFF; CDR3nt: TGCAGCGTTGACTGGCCGGGACTAGCGGGAGTCTCCTACAATGAGCAGTTCTTC
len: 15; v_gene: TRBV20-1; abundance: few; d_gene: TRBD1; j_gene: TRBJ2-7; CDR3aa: CSASIPGQAPYEQYF; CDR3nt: TGCAGTGCTAGCATACCGGGACAGGCTCCCTACGAGCAGTACTTC
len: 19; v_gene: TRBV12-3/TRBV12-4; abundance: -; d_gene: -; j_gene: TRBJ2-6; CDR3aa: CAICLRGDSFLSGANVLTF; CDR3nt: TGTGCCATCTGTTTAAGGGGGGACAGTTTCCTCTCTGGGGCCAACGTCCTGACTTTC
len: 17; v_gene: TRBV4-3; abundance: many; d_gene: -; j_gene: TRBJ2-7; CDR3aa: CASSQDWGGVGSHEQYF; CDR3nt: TGCGCCAGCAGCCAAGATTGGGGGGGCGTGGGTTCCCACGAGCAGTACTTC